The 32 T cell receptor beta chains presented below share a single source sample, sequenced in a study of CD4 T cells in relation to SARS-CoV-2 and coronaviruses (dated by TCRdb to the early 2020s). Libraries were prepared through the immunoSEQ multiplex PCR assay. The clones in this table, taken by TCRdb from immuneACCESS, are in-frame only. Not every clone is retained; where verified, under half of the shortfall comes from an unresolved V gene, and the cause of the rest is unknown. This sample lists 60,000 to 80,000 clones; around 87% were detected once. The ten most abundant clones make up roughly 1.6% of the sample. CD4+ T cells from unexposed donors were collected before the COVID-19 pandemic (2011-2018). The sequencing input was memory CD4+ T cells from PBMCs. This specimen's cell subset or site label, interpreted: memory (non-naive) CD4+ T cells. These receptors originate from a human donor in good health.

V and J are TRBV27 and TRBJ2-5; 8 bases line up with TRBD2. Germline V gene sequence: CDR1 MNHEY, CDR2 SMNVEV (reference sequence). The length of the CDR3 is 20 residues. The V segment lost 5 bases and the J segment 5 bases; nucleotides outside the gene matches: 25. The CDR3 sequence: CASSPQRIVAGGPPGETQYF. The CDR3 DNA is TGTGCCAGCAGTCCCCAAAGGATTGTGGCGGGGGGTCCTCCGGGGGAGACCCAGTACTTC.

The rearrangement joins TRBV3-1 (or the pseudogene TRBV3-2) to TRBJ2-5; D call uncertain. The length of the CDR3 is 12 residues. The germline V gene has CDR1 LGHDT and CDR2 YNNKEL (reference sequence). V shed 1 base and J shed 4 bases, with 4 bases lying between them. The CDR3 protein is CASSQGGETQYF. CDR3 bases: TGTGCCAGCAGCCAAGGCGGAGAGACCCAGTACTTC.

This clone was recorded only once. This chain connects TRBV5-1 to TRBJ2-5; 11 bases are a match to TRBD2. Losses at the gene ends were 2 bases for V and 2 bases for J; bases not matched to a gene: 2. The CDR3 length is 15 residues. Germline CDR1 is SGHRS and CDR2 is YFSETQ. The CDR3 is CASSFGTSGQETQYF. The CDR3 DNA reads TGCGCCAGCAGCTTTGGGACTAGCGGTCAAGAGACCCAGTACTTC.

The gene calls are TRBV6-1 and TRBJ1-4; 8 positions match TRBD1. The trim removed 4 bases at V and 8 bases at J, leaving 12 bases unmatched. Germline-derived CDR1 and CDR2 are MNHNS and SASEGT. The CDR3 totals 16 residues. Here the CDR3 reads CASSGLRGTGSEKLFF. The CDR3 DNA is TGTGCCAGCAGTGGACTCAGGGGGACAGGATCCGAAAAACTGTTTTTT.

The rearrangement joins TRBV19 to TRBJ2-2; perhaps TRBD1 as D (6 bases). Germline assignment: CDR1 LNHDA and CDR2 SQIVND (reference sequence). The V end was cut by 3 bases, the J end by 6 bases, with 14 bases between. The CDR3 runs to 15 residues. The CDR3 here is CASSMWAGVPGELFF. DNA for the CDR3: TGTGCCAGTAGTATGTGGGCAGGGGTCCCCGGGGAGCTGTTTTTT.

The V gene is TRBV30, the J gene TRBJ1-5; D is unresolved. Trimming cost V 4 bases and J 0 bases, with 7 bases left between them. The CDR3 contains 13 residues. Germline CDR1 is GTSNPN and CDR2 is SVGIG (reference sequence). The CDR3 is CAWTAHSNQPQHF. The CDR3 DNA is TGTGCCTGGACGGCTCATAGCAATCAGCCCCAGCATTTT.

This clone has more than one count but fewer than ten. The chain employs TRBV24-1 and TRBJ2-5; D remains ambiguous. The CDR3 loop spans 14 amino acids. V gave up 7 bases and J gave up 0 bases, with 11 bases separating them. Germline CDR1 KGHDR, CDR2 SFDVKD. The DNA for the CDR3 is TGTGCCACCAGCCTAACCCCCGACCAAGAGACCCAGTACTTC. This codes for CATSLTPDQETQYF.

The CDR3 nucleotides are TGTGCCAGCAGCTTAAGGGGAACGGACACCGGGGAGCTGTTTTTT. Protein: CASSLRGTDTGELFF. The chain employs TRBV11-2 and TRBJ2-2; weak D call: TRBD1 (5 bases). This CDR3 region has 15 residues. Trimming removed 2 bases at V and 3 bases at J, with 10 bases between. From germline, CDR1 is SGHAT and CDR2 FQNNGV.

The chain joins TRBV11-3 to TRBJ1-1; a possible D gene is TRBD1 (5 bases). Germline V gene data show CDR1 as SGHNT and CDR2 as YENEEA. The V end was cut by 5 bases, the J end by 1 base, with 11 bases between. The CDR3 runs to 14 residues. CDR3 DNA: TGTGCCAGCAGCCAAACTGGACAGAACACTGAAGCTTTCTTT. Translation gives CASSQTGQNTEAFF. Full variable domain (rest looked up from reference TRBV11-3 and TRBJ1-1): EAGVVQSPRYKIIEKKQPVAFWCNPISGHNTLYWYLQNLGQGPELLIRYENEEAVDDSQLPKDRFSAERLKGVDSTLKIQPAELGDSAVYLCASSQTGQNTEAFFGQGTRLTVV.

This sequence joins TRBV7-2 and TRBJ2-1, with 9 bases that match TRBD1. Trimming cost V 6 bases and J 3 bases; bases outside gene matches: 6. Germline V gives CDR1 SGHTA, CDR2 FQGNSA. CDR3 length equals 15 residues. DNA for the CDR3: TGTGCCAGCAGTAAAACAGGGGGCAACTACAATGAGCAGTTCTTC. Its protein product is CASSKTGGNYNEQFF.

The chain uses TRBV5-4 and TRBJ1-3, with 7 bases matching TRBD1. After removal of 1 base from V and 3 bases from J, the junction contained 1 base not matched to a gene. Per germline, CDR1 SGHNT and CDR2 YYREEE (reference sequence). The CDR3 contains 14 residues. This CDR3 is CASSLYRGGNTIYF. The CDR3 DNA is TGTGCCAGCAGCTTGTACAGGGGTGGAAACACCATATATTTT.

The CDR3 reads CASSPDPQETQYF. The CDR3 nucleotides read TGTGCCAGCAGTCCAGACCCCCAAGAGACCCAGTACTTC. This chain connects TRBV12-3 or TRBV12-4 to TRBJ2-5; D uncertain. The CDR3 extends over 13 amino acids. Trimming removed 5 bases at V and 1 base at J, with 8 bases between.

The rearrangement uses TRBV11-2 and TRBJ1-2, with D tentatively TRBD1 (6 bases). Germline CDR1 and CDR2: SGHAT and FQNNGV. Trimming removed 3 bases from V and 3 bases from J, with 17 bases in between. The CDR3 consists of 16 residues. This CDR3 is CASSLFFSQGHYGYTF. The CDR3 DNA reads TGTGCCAGCAGCTTGTTCTTTTCACAGGGCCACTATGGCTACACCTTC.

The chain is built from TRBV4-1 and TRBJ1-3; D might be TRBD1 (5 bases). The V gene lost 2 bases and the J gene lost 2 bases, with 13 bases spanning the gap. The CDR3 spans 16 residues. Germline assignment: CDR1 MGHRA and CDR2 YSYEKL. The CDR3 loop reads CASSQSQGRAGNTIYF. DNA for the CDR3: TGCGCCAGCAGCCAATCTCAGGGAAGGGCTGGAAACACCATATATTTT.

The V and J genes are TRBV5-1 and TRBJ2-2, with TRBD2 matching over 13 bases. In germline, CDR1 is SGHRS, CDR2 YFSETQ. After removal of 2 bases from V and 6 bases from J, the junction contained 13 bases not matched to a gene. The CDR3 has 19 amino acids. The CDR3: CASSFRGLAGVTQPGELFF. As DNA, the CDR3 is TGCGCCAGCAGCTTTAGAGGACTAGCGGGAGTCACTCAACCCGGGGAGCTGTTTTTT.

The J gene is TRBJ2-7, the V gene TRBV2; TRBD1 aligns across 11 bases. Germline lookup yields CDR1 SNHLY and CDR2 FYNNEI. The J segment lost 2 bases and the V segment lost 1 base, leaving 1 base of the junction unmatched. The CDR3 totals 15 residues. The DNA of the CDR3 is TGTGCCAGCAGTGAAGGGACAGGGGGCCCCTACGAGCAGTACTTC. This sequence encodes CASSEGTGGPYEQYF.

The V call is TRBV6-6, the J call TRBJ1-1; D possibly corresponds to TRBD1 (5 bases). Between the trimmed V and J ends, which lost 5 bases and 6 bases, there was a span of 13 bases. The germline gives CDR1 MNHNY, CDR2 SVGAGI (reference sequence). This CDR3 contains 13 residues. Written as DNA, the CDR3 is TGTGCCAGCAGTCAAGCAACGGGGGCTGAAGCTTTCTTT. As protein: CASSQATGAEAFF.

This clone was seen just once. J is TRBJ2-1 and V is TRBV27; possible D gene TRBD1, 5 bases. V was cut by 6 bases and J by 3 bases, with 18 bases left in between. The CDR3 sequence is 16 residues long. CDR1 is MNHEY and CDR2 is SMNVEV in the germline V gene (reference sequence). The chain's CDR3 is CASRLSPGSSYNEQFF. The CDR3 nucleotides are TGTGCCAGCAGACTCAGTCCAGGGTCGAGCTACAATGAGCAGTTCTTC.

CDR3 bases: TGTGCCAGTAGGGGACAGTTCTCTGGAAACACCATATATTTT. Amino acids: CASRGQFSGNTIYF. J is TRBJ1-3 and V is TRBV19; TRBD1 agrees at 7 bases. The CDR3 totals 14 residues. CDR1 and CDR2 (germline): LNHDA, SQIVND (reference sequence). With V trimmed by 6 bases and J by 0 bases, 2 bases remained unmatched. The whole variable domain, filled in from reference TRBV19 and TRBJ1-3, reads DGGITQSPKYLFRKEGQNVTLSCEQNLNHDAMYWYRQDPGQGLRLIYYSQIVNDFQKGDIAEGYSVSREKKESFPLTVTSAQKNPTAFYLCASRGQFSGNTIYFGEGSWLTVV.

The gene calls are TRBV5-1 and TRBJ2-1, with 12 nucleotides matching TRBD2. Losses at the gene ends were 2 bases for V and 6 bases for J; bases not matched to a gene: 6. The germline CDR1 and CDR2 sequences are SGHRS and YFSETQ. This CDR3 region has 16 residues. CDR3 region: CASSFTSGGYLNEQFF. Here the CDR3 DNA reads TGCGCCAGCAGCTTTACTAGCGGGGGGTATCTCAATGAGCAGTTCTTC.

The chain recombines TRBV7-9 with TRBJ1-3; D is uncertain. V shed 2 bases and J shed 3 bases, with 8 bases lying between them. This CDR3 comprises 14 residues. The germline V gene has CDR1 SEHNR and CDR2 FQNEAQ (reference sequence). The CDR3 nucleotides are TGTGCCAGCAGCTTAAACGAGATTGGAAACACCATATATTTT. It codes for CASSLNEIGNTIYF.

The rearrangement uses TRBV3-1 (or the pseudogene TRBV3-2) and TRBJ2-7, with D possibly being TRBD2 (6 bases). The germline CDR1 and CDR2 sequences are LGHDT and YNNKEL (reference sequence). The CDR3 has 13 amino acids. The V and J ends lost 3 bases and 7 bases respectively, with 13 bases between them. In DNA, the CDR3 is TGTGCCAGCAGCCAGCGGAGGGAACGGGAGCAGTACTTC. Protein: CASSQRREREQYF.

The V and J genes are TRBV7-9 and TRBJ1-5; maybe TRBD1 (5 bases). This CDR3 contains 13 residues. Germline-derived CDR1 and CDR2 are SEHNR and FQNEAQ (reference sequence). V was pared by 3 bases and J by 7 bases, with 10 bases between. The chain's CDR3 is CASSFGARQPQHF. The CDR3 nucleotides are TGTGCCAGCAGCTTCGGGGCGAGACAGCCCCAGCATTTT.

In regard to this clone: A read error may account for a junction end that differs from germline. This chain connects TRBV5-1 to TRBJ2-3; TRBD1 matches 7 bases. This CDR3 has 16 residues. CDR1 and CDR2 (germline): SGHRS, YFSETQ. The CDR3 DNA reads TGCGCCAGCAGCTTACTGACAGGGAATAGCAGAGATACGCAGTATTTT. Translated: CASSLLTGNSRDTQYF.

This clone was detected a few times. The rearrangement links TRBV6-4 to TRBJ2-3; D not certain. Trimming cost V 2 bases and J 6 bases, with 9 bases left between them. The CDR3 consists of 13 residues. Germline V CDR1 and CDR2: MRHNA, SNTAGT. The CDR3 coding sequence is TGTGCCAGCAGTGACCAGGCCTGGGATACGCAGTATTTT. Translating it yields CASSDQAWDTQYF.

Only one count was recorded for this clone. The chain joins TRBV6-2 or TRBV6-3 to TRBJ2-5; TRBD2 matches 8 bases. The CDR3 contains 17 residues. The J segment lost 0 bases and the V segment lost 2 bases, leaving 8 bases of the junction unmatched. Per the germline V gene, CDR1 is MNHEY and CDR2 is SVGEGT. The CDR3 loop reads CASSYQVGSGDQETQYF. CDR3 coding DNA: TGTGCCAGCAGTTACCAGGTTGGTAGCGGGGACCAAGAGACCCAGTACTTC.

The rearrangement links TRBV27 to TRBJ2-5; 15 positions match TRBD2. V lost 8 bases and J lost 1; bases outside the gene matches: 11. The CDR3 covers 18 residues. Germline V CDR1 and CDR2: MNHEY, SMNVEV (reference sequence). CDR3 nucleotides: TGTGCCAGCGGACCCGGACTAGCGGGGGGGCTCCGCCAAGAGACCCAGTACTTC. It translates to CASGPGLAGGLRQETQYF.

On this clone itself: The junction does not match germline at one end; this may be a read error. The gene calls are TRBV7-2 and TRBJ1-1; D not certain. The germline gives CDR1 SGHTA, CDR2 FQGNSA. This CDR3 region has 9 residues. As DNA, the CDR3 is TGTGCCAGCAGCTTAGAGGGTGGGTTT. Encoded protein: CASSLEGGF. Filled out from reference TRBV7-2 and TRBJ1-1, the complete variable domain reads GAGVSQSPSNKVTEKGKDVELRCDPISGHTALYWYRQSLGQGLEFLIYFQGNSAPDKSGLPSDRFSAERTGGSVSTLTIQRTQQEDSAVYLCASSLEGGFGQGTRLTVV.

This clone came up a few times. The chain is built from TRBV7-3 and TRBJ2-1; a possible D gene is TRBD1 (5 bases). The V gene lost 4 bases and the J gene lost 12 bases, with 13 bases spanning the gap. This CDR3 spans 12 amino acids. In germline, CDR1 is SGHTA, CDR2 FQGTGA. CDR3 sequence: CASSSQQGGQFF. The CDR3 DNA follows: TGTGCCAGCAGCTCCCAGCAGGGCGGGCAGTTCTTC.

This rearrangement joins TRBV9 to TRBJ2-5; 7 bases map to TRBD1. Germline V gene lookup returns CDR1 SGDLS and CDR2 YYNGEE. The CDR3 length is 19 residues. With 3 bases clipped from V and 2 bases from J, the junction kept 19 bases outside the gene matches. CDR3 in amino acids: CASSDSKGQNHRGQETQYF. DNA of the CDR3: TGTGCCAGCAGCGATTCGAAGGGACAGAACCACCGGGGACAAGAGACCCAGTACTTC. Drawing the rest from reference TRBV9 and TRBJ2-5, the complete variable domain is DSGVTQTPKHLITATGQRVTLRCSPRSGDLSVYWYQQSLDQGLQFLIQYYNGEERAKGNILERFSAQQFPDLHSELNLSSLELGDSALYFCASSDSKGQNHRGQETQYFGPGTRLLVL.

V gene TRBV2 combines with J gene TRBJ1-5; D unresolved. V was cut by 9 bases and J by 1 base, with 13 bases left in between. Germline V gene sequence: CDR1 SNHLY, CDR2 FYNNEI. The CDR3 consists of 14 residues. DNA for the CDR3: TGTGCCAGTTTGGGATGGGAAAGCAATCAGCCCCAGCATTTT. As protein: CASLGWESNQPQHF.

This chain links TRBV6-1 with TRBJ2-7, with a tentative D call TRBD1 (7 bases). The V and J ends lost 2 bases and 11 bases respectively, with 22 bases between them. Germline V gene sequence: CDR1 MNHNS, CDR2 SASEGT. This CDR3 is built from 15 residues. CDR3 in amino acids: CASSERIGIGGTEYF. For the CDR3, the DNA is TGTGCCAGCAGTGAACGAATAGGGATAGGCGGGACAGAGTACTTC.